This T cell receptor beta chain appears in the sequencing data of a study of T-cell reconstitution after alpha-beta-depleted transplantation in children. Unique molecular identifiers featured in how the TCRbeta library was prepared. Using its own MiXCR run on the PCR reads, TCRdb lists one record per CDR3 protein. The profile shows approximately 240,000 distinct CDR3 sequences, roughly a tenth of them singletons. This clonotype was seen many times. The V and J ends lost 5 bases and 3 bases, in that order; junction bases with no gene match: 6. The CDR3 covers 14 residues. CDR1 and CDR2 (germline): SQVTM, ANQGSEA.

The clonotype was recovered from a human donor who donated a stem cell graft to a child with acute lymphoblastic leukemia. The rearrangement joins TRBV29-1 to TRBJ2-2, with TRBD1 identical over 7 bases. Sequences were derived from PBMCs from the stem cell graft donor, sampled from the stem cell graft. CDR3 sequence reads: CSVHRDSYTGELFF. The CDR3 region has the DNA TGCAGCGTTCACCGGGACAGCTACACCGGGGAGCTGTTTTTT.